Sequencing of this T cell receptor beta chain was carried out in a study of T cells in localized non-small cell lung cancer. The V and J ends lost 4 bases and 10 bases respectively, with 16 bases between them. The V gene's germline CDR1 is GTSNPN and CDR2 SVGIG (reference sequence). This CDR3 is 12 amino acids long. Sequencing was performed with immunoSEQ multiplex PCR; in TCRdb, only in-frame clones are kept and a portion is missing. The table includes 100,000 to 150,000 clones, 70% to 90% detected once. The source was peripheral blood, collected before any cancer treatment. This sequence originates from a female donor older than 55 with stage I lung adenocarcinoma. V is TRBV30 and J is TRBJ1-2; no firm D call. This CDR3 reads CAWTRVHGLYTF. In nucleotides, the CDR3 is TGTGCCTGGACCCGGGTTCACGGGCTCTACACCTTC.